A single sample gave rise to the 15 T cell receptor beta chains below, sequenced in a study of OX40 agonist ivuxolimab in advanced cancers. Clones were sequenced by immunoSEQ multiplex PCR, and TCRdb holds only the in-frame ones, with some missing. There are about 43,000 clones in the sample; more than 80% occur only once, and roughly 4.1% lies in the top ten. Here the sequenced sample was CD4+ or CD8+ T cells sorted from blood, taken in a trial of the OX40 agonist ivuxolimab. Receptor source: an adult with an advanced solid tumor such as melanoma, head and neck, liver or kidney cancer.

This clone was found a few times. The chain is built from TRBV6-6 and TRBJ2-2; D gene uncertain. Germline-derived CDR1 and CDR2 are MNHNY and SVGAGI (reference sequence). Trimming removed 6 bases at V and 0 bases at J, with 5 bases between. This CDR3 has 13 residues. This CDR3 reads CASSRTNTGELFF. The CDR3 DNA follows: TGTGCCAGCAGCAGAACGAACACCGGGGAGCTGTTTTTT.

This clone was seen only a few times. The rearrangement links TRBV30 to TRBJ1-1; possible D gene TRBD1, 5 bases. The CDR3 has 15 residues. Germline V gene sequence: CDR1 GTSNPN, CDR2 SVGIG (reference sequence). The V gene lost 5 bases and the J gene lost 1 base, with 17 bases spanning the gap. In nucleotides, the CDR3 is TGTGCCTGGCTCCCCCCGGGACCAGGGAACACTGAAGCTTTCTTT. Protein sequence: CAWLPPGPGNTEAFF.

The rearrangement joins TRBV11-2 to TRBJ2-2, with unresolved D. Germline CDR1 SGHAT, CDR2 FQNNGV. V shed 5 bases and J shed 3 bases, with 16 bases lying between them. The CDR3 is 16 residues long. The CDR3, as DNA: TGTGCCAGCAGCCGGCCGTCGGCCATAGACACCGGGGAGCTGTTTTTT. This sequence encodes CASSRPSAIDTGELFF.

V and J are TRBV7-8 and TRBJ2-1, with a weak D call TRBD1 (6 bases). V was clipped by 5 bases and J by 8 bases, with 19 bases between them. CDR3 length equals 15 residues. Germline V lookup: CDR1 SGHVS, CDR2 FQNEAQ. This chain's CDR3 is CASSPRDITEDEQFF. CDR3 sequence (DNA): TGTGCCAGCAGCCCTCGGGACATAACAGAGGATGAGCAGTTCTTC.

The chain links TRBV7-2 to TRBJ2-1; 10 nucleotides line up with TRBD2. CDR1 is SGHTA, CDR2 FQGNSA, per germline. This CDR3 has 15 amino acids. With V trimmed by 4 bases and J by 7 bases, 7 bases remained unmatched. CDR3 DNA: TGTGCCAGCAGCTCGACCGGGACTAGCGAAAATGAGCAGTTCTTC. This codes for CASSSTGTSENEQFF.

V gene TRBV6-1 combines with J gene TRBJ2-5; 8 bases agree with TRBD2. Germline CDR1 and CDR2: MNHNS and SASEGT. This CDR3 spans 14 amino acids. The junction had 5 bases not matched to a gene; V was cut back by 1 base and J by 7 bases. DNA for the CDR3: TGTGCCAGCAGTGAAGGAGGGCTAGCGGGGACCCAGTACTTC. Translation: CASSEGGLAGTQYF.

This clone was observed a handful of times. The rearrangement uses TRBV30 and TRBJ1-3, with 9 nucleotides matching TRBD1. The V gene's germline CDR1 is GTSNPN and CDR2 SVGIG (reference sequence). Trimming cost V 0 bases and J 1 base; bases outside gene matches: 4. This CDR3 contains 16 residues. The DNA of the CDR3 is TGTGCCTGGAGTGTAACAGGGGGCGCTTCTGGAAACACCATATATTTT. Encoded protein: CAWSVTGGASGNTIYF.

This clone was seen a few times. The V and J genes are TRBV2 and TRBJ1-1; D not certain. Deletions cut 7 bases from V and 10 bases from J, with 13 bases between. Looked up from germline, CDR1 is SNHLY and CDR2 is FYNNEI. The CDR3 length is 11 residues. Here the CDR3 reads CASNSGGGAFF. In DNA, the CDR3 is TGTGCCAGCAATTCGGGAGGTGGAGCTTTCTTT.

The rearrangement links TRBV11-2 to TRBJ1-5, with D possibly being TRBD1 (5 bases). Between the trimmed V and J ends, which lost 1 base and 6 bases, there was a span of 10 bases. Germline values: CDR1 SGHAT, CDR2 FQNNGV. This CDR3 is 14 amino acids long. In DNA form, the CDR3 reads TGTGCCAGCAGCTTAGCAGGGATTGGTCAGCCCCAGCATTTT. Its translation: CASSLAGIGQPQHF.

This chain joins TRBV19 and TRBJ1-1; D unclear. CDR3 size: 16 residues. Germline CDR1 LNHDA, CDR2 SQIVND (reference sequence). Trimming took off 7 bases at V and 7 bases at J, with 25 bases between the two ends. The CDR3 region has the DNA TGTGCCAGTATCTTACGCGGTGGGCGTCAAGGGTTTGAAGCTTTCTTT. Translating gives CASILRGGRQGFEAFF. Complete variable domain (other parts from reference TRBV19 and TRBJ1-1): DGGITQSPKYLFRKEGQNVTLSCEQNLNHDAMYWYRQDPGQGLRLIYYSQIVNDFQKGDIAEGYSVSREKKESFPLTVTSAQKNPTAFYLCASILRGGRQGFEAFFGQGTRLTVV.

The rearrangement uses TRBV7-9 and TRBJ2-7; D is unclear. Germline CDR1 is SEHNR and CDR2 is FQNEAQ (reference sequence). V was pared by 2 bases and J by 2 bases, with 13 bases between. This CDR3 comprises 15 residues. The CDR3 reads CASSLSVDGAYEQYF. The DNA for the CDR3 is TGTGCCAGCAGCTTATCGGTCGACGGCGCCTACGAGCAGTACTTC.

The rearrangement uses TRBV23-1 and TRBJ1-1; D is uncertain. TRBV23-1 is an open reading frame whose function is uncertain. The V gene lost 2 bases and the J gene lost 8 bases, with 9 bases spanning the gap. The CDR3 contains 12 residues. This CDR3 is CASSQPLREAFF. The CDR3 DNA reads TGCGCCAGCAGTCAACCCCTCCGAGAAGCTTTCTTT.

The CDR3 DNA reads as TGTGCCAGCAGCTTGGACTTCGGAGGTACAGATACGCAGTATTTT. Translated, it gives CASSLDFGGTDTQYF. The chain is built from TRBV5-4 and TRBJ2-3, with D maybe TRBD2 (5 bases). Germline V lookup: CDR1 SGHNT, CDR2 YYREEE (reference sequence). V lost 0 bases and J 3 bases, leaving 11 bases between the germline ends. The CDR3 length is 15 residues.

V gene TRBV19 combines with J gene TRBJ2-6, with TRBD2 as a possible D gene (6 bases). The V end was cut by 8 bases, the J end by 1 base, with 18 bases between. Germline CDR1 is LNHDA and CDR2 is SQIVND (reference sequence). The CDR3 is made up of 17 amino acids. This CDR3 is CASGDRVAGSGANVLTF. The CDR3 coding sequence is TGTGCCAGTGGAGACAGAGTTGCGGGATCTGGGGCCAACGTCCTGACTTTC.

This clone was observed once. The gene calls are TRBV4-1 and TRBJ2-1; tentatively, D is TRBD2 (6 bases). Trimming pared 2 bases from V and 2 bases from J, leaving 16 bases between. CDR1 MGHRA and CDR2 YSYEKL come from the germline V gene. The CDR3 spans 17 residues. The chain's CDR3 is CASSQMIGRGTYNEQFF. CDR3 bases: TGCGCCAGCAGCCAAATGATAGGGCGGGGAACCTACAATGAGCAGTTCTTC.